This T cell receptor (beta chain) comes out of a study of beta chain features in type 1 diabetes. Findings and limits, study-wide: When Type 1 diabetes patients were examined, their TCRB CDR3s proved moderately but significantly shorter in all four CD4+ subsets.

Sequencing targeted expressed TCRB transcripts, as all isolated RNA had been reverse transcribed. Here immunoSEQ multiplex PCR was the method, and the copy in TCRdb shows in-frame clones only, minus some. The sample has 150,000 to 200,000 clones, around 7.9% seen once. Germline V lookup: CDR1 WSHSY, CDR2 SAAADI. J gave up 2 bases and V 3 bases, and 3 bases lay outside the gene matches. CDR3 size: 14 residues. With regard to this clone: What it recognizes is unknown.

The V call is TRBV10-2, the J call TRBJ2-5; 7 bases match TRBD1. Sequenced sample: central memory CD4+ T cells from blood. This TCR was recovered from a man younger than 35 with type 1 diabetes. Written as DNA, the CDR3 is TGCGCCAGCAGTGAAAGGACAGGTCAAGAGACCCAGTACTTC. Encoded protein: CASSERTGQETQYF.